This entry describes one T cell receptor beta chain. No antigen is known for it. This entry belongs to a study of shared clonotypes between healthy human individuals. Whole-study findings and limits: The donor pool, a small one, limited the genetic and exposure-history diversity represented.

The table came from immunoSEQ multiplex PCR; TCRdb's copy has only in-frame clones and leaves some out. The sample has roughly 500,000 clones, around 80% seen once; the top ten hold around 12%. Germline assignment: CDR1 SGHDN and CDR2 FVKESK. The CDR3 consists of 14 residues. The V gene is TRBV14, the J gene TRBJ2-5; D gene ambiguous. The last part of the DNA fits TRBJ2-7 better; the J call may be wrong. This TCR was recovered from a woman between 35 and 50 years old in good health. Some clones in this sample may be carry-over from other donors' samples. Sequenced sample: PBMCs. The chain's CDR3 is CASSQQLTSYEQYF. The CDR3 DNA reads TGTGCCAGCAGCCAACAGCTAACCTCCTACGAGCAGTACTTC.